A selection of T cell receptor beta chains follows, all from one sample in a study of blood T cell repertoires in COVID-19. Libraries were prepared by immunoSEQ multiplex PCR; TCRdb keeps only in-frame clonotypes and omits some of them. The data show approximately 300,000 clones, around 85% seen once. Sequencing was done on a sample of PBMCs or T cells enriched from blood (not recorded which). Receptors originate from a woman aged 25 to 39 who had been exposed to COVID-19. The CDR3 runs from the conserved cysteine through the conserved F or W. The order of the fields is clone size, D gene, V gene, J gene, CDR3 DNA, CDR3 protein. D genes are given only for firm matches. For some rows the clone size is stated as once, few or many, or as a class when expanded; others skip it.

>-|TRBD2|TRBV7-7|TRBJ2-5
TGTGCTAGCAGCCCAGGAGGACTAGCGGGAGAAAAAGAGACCCAGTACTTC
CASSPGGLAGEKETQYF
>-|-|TRBV10-1|TRBJ2-1
TGCGCCGCCCCCCCGGAGTATCATCGGAATGAGCAGTTCTTC
CAAPPEYHRNEQFF
>-|-|TRBV5-6|TRBJ2-1
TGTGCCAGCAGATTACTAGGGTGGGATGAGCAGTTCTTC
CASRLLGWDEQFF
>few|TRBD1|TRBV7-8|TRBJ1-1
TGTGCCAGCAGCTTATCGACAGGGCGGTCCACTGAAGCTTTCTTT
CASSLSTGRSTEAFF
>-|-|TRBV19|TRBJ1-3
TGTGCCAGTACCCACCGGGGTGAAGGAAACACCATATATTTT
CASTHRGEGNTIYF
>-|TRBD2|TRBV18|TRBJ2-5
TGTGCCAGCTCACCACGACTAGCGAAATACCAAGAGACCCAGTACTTC
CASSPRLAKYQETQYF
>-|-|TRBV7-2|TRBJ1-2
TGTGCCAGCAGCTTAGGGCTGAGGGAGAATGGCTACACCTTC
CASSLGLRENGYTF
>-|-|TRBV5-1|TRBJ1-4
TGCGCCAGCAGCTTCACAGGGCCGGGCGAAAAACTGTTTTTT
CASSFTGPGEKLFF
>-|-|TRBV5-1|TRBJ2-2
TGCGCCAGCAGCTTCAACCGGGGAGGGGAGCTGTTTTTT
CASSFNRGGELFF
>-|TRBD1|TRBV28|TRBJ1-4
TGTGCCGCGTCTACAGGGGGCACTTCGTTGAATGAAAAACTGTTTTTT
CAASTGGTSLNEKLFF
>-|-|TRBV4-1|TRBJ2-3
TGCGCCAGCAGCCAAGACCCAAGCGGGTGGGGCACAGATACGCAGTATTTT
CASSQDPSGWGTDTQYF
>-|-|TRBV5-1|TRBJ1-1
TGCGCCAGCAGCTCGGCCGACAGAACAATGAACACTGAAGCTTTCTTT
CASSSADRTMNTEAFF
>-|TRBD1|TRBV5-1|TRBJ1-6
TGCGCCAGCAGCTCGATGGGCCAGGGGGATAATTCACCCCTCCACTTT
CASSSMGQGDNSPLHF
>-|-|TRBV9|TRBJ1-1
TGTGCCAGCAGCGGGGCACAGGGATCTAACACTGAAGCTTTCTTT
CASSGAQGSNTEAFF
>-|-|TRBV3-1/TRBV3-2|TRBJ2-7
TGTGCCAGCAGCCAAATTCTTGCCTACGAGCAGTACTTC
CASSQILAYEQYF
>-|TRBD1|TRBV10-3|TRBJ1-5
TGTGCCACAGGGACAGAAAATAGCAATCAGCCCCAGCATTTT
CATGTENSNQPQHF
>-|TRBD2|TRBV28|TRBJ2-7
TGTGCCAGCTCGACTAGCGGATCCTACGAGCAGTACTTC
CASSTSGSYEQYF
>-|-|TRBV19|TRBJ1-2
TGTGCCAGTAGTCCCCAGACAGGAAATGGCTACACCTTC
CASSPQTGNGYTF
>-|TRBD1|TRBV4-2|TRBJ2-3
TGTGCCAGCAGCCAGGACATCAGGACAGGGTTAGATACGCAGTATTTT
CASSQDIRTGLDTQYF
>-|TRBD1|TRBV2|TRBJ1-5
TGTGCCAGCAGTGGAGGACAGGGCCGTCAGCCCCAGCATTTT
CASSGGQGRQPQHF
>-|-|TRBV10-3|TRBJ2-2
TGTGCCATCAGGAGGGACGGGGAGGCCGGGGAGCTGTTTTTT
CAIRRDGEAGELFF
>-|-|TRBV6-1|TRBJ2-3
TGTGCCAGCAGTGAATTGTACAGATTGGGCACAGATACGCAGTATTTT
CASSELYRLGTDTQYF
>-|-|TRBV18|TRBJ2-2
TGTGCCAGCTCACGCGGCCAAGCGAACACCGGGGAGCTGTTTTTT
CASSRGQANTGELFF
>-|-|TRBV4-3|TRBJ1-2
TGCGCCAGCAGCCCCCGTCCGGGGGAGGATTTCTATGGCTACACCTTC
CASSPRPGEDFYGYTF
>-|TRBD1|TRBV9|TRBJ2-7
TGTGCCAGCAGCGCCTGGCTCCCCGGGACAGGGATCTACGAGCAGTACTTC
CASSAWLPGTGIYEQYF
>-|-|TRBV5-1|TRBJ2-1
TGCGCCAGCAGCTTGGCCCCAGGGGTGGTCAATGAGCAGTTCTTC
CASSLAPGVVNEQFF
>-|TRBD1|TRBV4-2|TRBJ1-4
TGTGCCAGCAGCCAAGGGACAGGGGGCGAAAAACTGTTTTTT
CASSQGTGGEKLFF
>-|-|TRBV19|TRBJ2-7
TGTGCCAGTACCGAGGAGGGGTCCTACGAGCAGTACTTC
CASTEEGSYEQYF
>-|TRBD1|TRBV7-3|TRBJ1-1
TGTGCCAGCAGCTTAACGGGGGGACAGGGTGACACTGAAGCTTTCTTT
CASSLTGGQGDTEAFF
>-|-|TRBV9|TRBJ2-5
TGTGCCAGCAGCGTATACCAGGGGACGGAGACCCAGTACTTC
CASSVYQGTETQYF
>-|-|TRBV7-9|TRBJ2-3
TGTGCCAGCAGCTTGTCTACCGGGACTCCTAATACGCAGTATTTT
CASSLSTGTPNTQYF
>-|-|TRBV10-3|TRBJ2-5
TGTGCCATCACTGGACAGATCCAAGAGACCCAGTACTTC
CAITGQIQETQYF
>-|-|TRBV12-2|TRBJ2-2
TGTGCAAGTCGCCCGGATGGACAGGTAGGGACCGGGGAGCTGTTTTTT
CASRPDGQVGTGELFF
>-|TRBD1|TRBV24-1|TRBJ1-6
TGTGCCACCAGTGACGGGGGACAGGGGAATTCACCCCTCCACTTT
CATSDGGQGNSPLHF
>few|TRBD2|TRBV7-2|TRBJ2-7
TGTGCCAGCAGTGCACTAGCGGGAGACTACGAGCAGTACTTC
CASSALAGDYEQYF
>-|-|TRBV6-5|TRBJ2-7
TGTGCCAGCAGAAAGAGACAGGACTCCTACGAGCAGTACTTC
CASRKRQDSYEQYF
>-|-|TRBV12-2|TRBJ1-2
TGTGCAAGTCGCTTAGCCCATCATGAGCCTTCAATGAGCTACACCTTC
CASRLAHHEPSMSYTF
>-|-|TRBV9|TRBJ1-3
TGTGCCAGCAGTGACCCTGGGAGGGCTAACACCATATATTTT
CASSDPGRANTIYF
>-|-|TRBV5-6|TRBJ1-2
TGTGCCAGCAGCTTCCGGGACACCGCTAACTATGGCTACACCTTC
CASSFRDTANYGYTF
>-|-|TRBV21-1|TRBJ1-6
TGTGCCAGCAGCTTGGACACCGGGACCAGGGGATCACCCCTCCACTTT
CASSLDTGTRGSPLHF
>-|-|TRBV3-1/TRBV3-2|TRBJ1-1
TGTGCCAGCAGCGAGGACGGGGGGACTCAGGCTTTCTTT
CASSEDGGTQAFF
>-|-|TRBV30|TRBJ2-6
TGTGCCTGGAGTCACTCTGGGGCCAACGTCCTGACTTTC
CAWSHSGANVLTF
>-|TRBD1|TRBV7-2|TRBJ2-7
TGTGCCAGCAGCTTTGACAGGGGTTTTCCTTACGAGCAGTACTTC
CASSFDRGFPYEQYF
>-|-|TRBV2|TRBJ1-4
TGTGCCAGCAGTGTCACCAGGGCGCGTGGCAAACTGTTTTTT
CASSVTRARGKLFF
>-|TRBD2|TRBV7-2|TRBJ2-3
TGTGCCAGCAGCTTAACTAGCGGGGGGGCGTATACGCAGTATTTT
CASSLTSGGAYTQYF
>-|TRBD1|TRBV28|TRBJ1-2
TGTGCCAGCAGTTCCCGCGACAGGGGTTACACCTTC
CASSSRDRGYTF
>-|TRBD1|TRBV15|TRBJ1-2
TGTGCCACCAGCAGAGGACAGGGGGTCTATGGCTACACCTTC
CATSRGQGVYGYTF
>-|TRBD2|TRBV7-9|TRBJ2-3
TGTGCCAGCAGGCTGACTAGCGGGAGTTCAGCCTGGACAGATACGCAGTATTTT
CASRLTSGSSAWTDTQYF
>-|-|TRBV10-3|TRBJ2-2
TGTGCCATCAGTGAGTCGTTAGGGCTGAGGGAGTCGGGGAACACCGGGGAGCTGTTTTTT
CAISESLGLRESGNTGELFF
>-|-|TRBV5-1|TRBJ2-7
TGCGCCAGCAGCGTCGACTTTGGCGGGGTTTACGAGCAGTACTTC
CASSVDFGGVYEQYF
>-|-|TRBV20-1|TRBJ1-2
TGCAGTGCGAGCCCCCGCTCTGGCTACACCTTC
CSASPRSGYTF
>-|TRBD2|TRBV5-6|TRBJ2-7
TGTGCCAGCAGCTGGCGGGGGAGATCCTACGAGCAGTACTTC
CASSWRGRSYEQYF
>-|-|TRBV28|TRBJ1-2
TGTGCCAGCAGTATAATCTCACTTAAAGATGGCTACACCTTC
CASSIISLKDGYTF
>-|TRBD1|TRBV6-1|TRBJ2-7
TGTGCCAGCAGTGAAATTAGGACAGGGGGTTCCGAGCAGTACTTC
CASSEIRTGGSEQYF
>-|-|TRBV9|TRBJ2-7
TGTGCCAGCAGCGTAGGTTCGGCAGGCGGAGGCGAGCAGTACTTC
CASSVGSAGGGEQYF
>-|TRBD1|TRBV28|TRBJ1-2
TGTGCCAGCAGGATACCGGACAGGGGGGATGGGGGCTACACCTTC
CASRIPDRGDGGYTF
>-|-|TRBV6-1|TRBJ2-5
TGTGCCAGCAGTGAAGTGTCTAAGCAAGAGACCCAGTACTTC
CASSEVSKQETQYF
>-|TRBD1|TRBV6-5|TRBJ2-5
TGTGCCAGCCTAGGACAGGGGGAGACCCAGTACTTC
CASLGQGETQYF
>-|TRBD1|TRBV29-1|TRBJ1-2
TGCAGCGTTGGGGACAGCTACTATGGCTACACCTTC
CSVGDSYYGYTF
>few|-|TRBV28|TRBJ2-1
TGTGCCAGCAGTTTGTGGGGTTCTGGGGCGAATGAGCAGTTCTTC
CASSLWGSGANEQFF